This is a list of T cell receptor beta chains from one sample in a study of cytomegalovirus exposure and HLA in healthy donors. The repertoire was sequenced with immunoSEQ multiplex PCR; TCRdb's copy has only in-frame clones and lacks some. The sample yields a few hundred thousand clones, approximately 90% seen once. The source material was PBMCs. These receptors were taken from a woman under 30 in good health and CMV-seronegative. CDR3s include the opening cysteine and the closing phenylalanine or tryptophan. A D gene is named only where the DNA matches it firmly. Clone size is stated in some rows and not others, as once, few, many or a class when expanded.

d_call: TRBD2; v_call: TRBV19; j_call: TRBJ2-5; clone_size: NA; cdr3_aa: CATLAGAEETQYF; cdr3_nt: TGTGCCACCCTAGCGGGAGCCGAAGAGACCCAGTACTTC
d_call: TRBD2; v_call: TRBV7-9; j_call: TRBJ2-4; clone_size: NA; cdr3_aa: CASTRTSGGENIQYF; cdr3_nt: TGTGCCAGCACCCGGACTAGCGGGGGAGAAAACATTCAGTACTTC
d_call: TRBD2; v_call: TRBV5-1; j_call: TRBJ2-1; clone_size: NA; cdr3_aa: CASSLGLAGGSEQFF; cdr3_nt: TGCGCCAGCAGCTTGGGACTAGCGGGGGGGAGTGAGCAGTTCTTC
d_call: NA; v_call: TRBV2; j_call: TRBJ1-6; clone_size: NA; cdr3_aa: CASSEDWTPNSPLHF; cdr3_nt: TGTGCCAGCAGTGAAGACTGGACACCTAATTCACCCCTCCACTTT
d_call: TRBD1; v_call: TRBV2; j_call: TRBJ1-2; clone_size: NA; cdr3_aa: CASTARDRGGYGYTF; cdr3_nt: TGTGCCAGCACCGCGAGGGACAGGGGAGGGTATGGCTACACCTTC
d_call: NA; v_call: TRBV7-7; j_call: TRBJ1-3; clone_size: NA; cdr3_aa: CASSPDRTGNTIYF; cdr3_nt: TGTGCTAGCAGTCCAGACAGGACTGGAAACACCATATATTTT
d_call: TRBD1; v_call: TRBV9; j_call: TRBJ1-2; clone_size: NA; cdr3_aa: CASSGAFDRGDANYGYTF; cdr3_nt: TGTGCCAGCAGCGGAGCCTTTGACAGGGGCGATGCTAACTATGGCTACACCTTC
d_call: NA; v_call: TRBV18; j_call: TRBJ2-1; clone_size: NA; cdr3_aa: CASSPGAGELGEQFF; cdr3_nt: TGTGCCAGCTCACCAGGGGCAGGGGAACTAGGTGAGCAGTTCTTC
d_call: NA; v_call: TRBV30; j_call: TRBJ2-7; clone_size: NA; cdr3_aa: CAGGEGEFYEQYF; cdr3_nt: TGTGCCGGAGGAGAGGGAGAATTCTACGAGCAGTACTTC
d_call: NA; v_call: TRBV2; j_call: TRBJ2-1; clone_size: NA; cdr3_aa: CASSDNEQFF; cdr3_nt: TGTGCCAGTTCGGACAATGAGCAGTTCTTC
d_call: TRBD1; v_call: TRBV7-9; j_call: TRBJ2-5; clone_size: NA; cdr3_aa: CSSSLAIGWDRVQETQYF; cdr3_nt: TGTTCCAGCAGCTTAGCGATAGGTTGGGACAGGGTTCAAGAGACCCAGTACTTC
d_call: NA; v_call: TRBV2; j_call: TRBJ1-4; clone_size: NA; cdr3_aa: CASNRQAATNEKLFF; cdr3_nt: TGTGCCAGCAATCGACAGGCTGCAACTAATGAAAAACTGTTTTTT
d_call: NA; v_call: TRBV4-1; j_call: TRBJ1-6; clone_size: NA; cdr3_aa: CASSQDIQGGLHLYNSPLHF; cdr3_nt: TGCGCCAGCAGCCAAGATATTCAGGGCGGTCTTCACCTTTATAATTCACCCCTCCACTTT
d_call: NA; v_call: TRBV10-3; j_call: TRBJ1-1; clone_size: NA; cdr3_aa: CAISVSEDTEAFF; cdr3_nt: TGTGCCATCAGTGTCTCCGAGGACACTGAAGCTTTCTTT
d_call: TRBD2; v_call: TRBV6-5; j_call: TRBJ2-5; clone_size: NA; cdr3_aa: CASKRSSGGQETQYF; cdr3_nt: TGTGCCAGCAAGAGGAGTAGCGGGGGCCAAGAGACCCAGTACTTC
d_call: TRBD1; v_call: TRBV19; j_call: TRBJ1-6; clone_size: NA; cdr3_aa: CASRAGQDNSPLHF; cdr3_nt: TGTGCCAGTAGGGCGGGACAGGATAATTCACCCCTCCACTTT
d_call: NA; v_call: TRBV6-5; j_call: TRBJ2-2; clone_size: NA; cdr3_aa: CASSYVAGYTGELFF; cdr3_nt: TGTGCCAGCAGTTACGTTGCGGGGTACACCGGGGAGCTGTTTTTT
d_call: TRBD1; v_call: TRBV19; j_call: TRBJ1-2; clone_size: NA; cdr3_aa: CASNLGQINYGYTF; cdr3_nt: TGTGCCAGTAACCTGGGACAGATTAACTATGGCTACACCTTC
d_call: NA; v_call: TRBV19; j_call: TRBJ1-6; clone_size: NA; cdr3_aa: CASSPTDRTVYNSPLHF; cdr3_nt: TGTGCCAGTAGTCCCACAGACAGGACGGTCTATAATTCACCCCTCCACTTT
d_call: NA; v_call: TRBV5-1; j_call: TRBJ1-4; clone_size: NA; cdr3_aa: CASSATAATNEKLFF; cdr3_nt: TGCGCCAGCAGCGCGACAGCCGCAACTAATGAAAAACTGTTTTTT
d_call: TRBD2; v_call: TRBV27; j_call: TRBJ2-1; clone_size: NA; cdr3_aa: CASSRNSGIYNEQFF; cdr3_nt: TGTGCCAGCAGTAGAAATAGCGGGATATACAATGAGCAGTTCTTC
d_call: TRBD1; v_call: TRBV6-5; j_call: TRBJ1-4; clone_size: NA; cdr3_aa: CASSVQGTNEKLFF; cdr3_nt: TGTGCCAGCAGTGTACAGGGGACTAATGAAAAACTGTTTTTT
d_call: NA; v_call: TRBV7-6; j_call: TRBJ1-5; clone_size: NA; cdr3_aa: CASSLGGGQPQHF; cdr3_nt: TGTGCCAGCAGCTTAGGGGGCGGTCAGCCCCAGCATTTT
d_call: NA; v_call: TRBV2; j_call: TRBJ2-5; clone_size: NA; cdr3_aa: CASRVGGELETQYF; cdr3_nt: TGTGCCAGCAGGGTAGGGGGGGAGCTAGAGACCCAGTACTTC
d_call: NA; v_call: TRBV29-1; j_call: TRBJ2-7; clone_size: NA; cdr3_aa: CSAGGGSYEQYF; cdr3_nt: TGCAGCGCTGGGGGCGGTTCCTACGAGCAGTACTTC
d_call: NA; v_call: TRBV19; j_call: TRBJ1-1; clone_size: NA; cdr3_aa: CASSVGLMNTEAFF; cdr3_nt: TGCGCCAGTAGTGTTGGACTCATGAACACTGAAGCTTTCTTT
d_call: NA; v_call: TRBV7-9; j_call: TRBJ1-4; clone_size: NA; cdr3_aa: CASSLFRQVDEKLFF; cdr3_nt: TGTGCCAGCAGCCTTTTCCGACAGGTCGATGAAAAACTGTTTTTT
d_call: NA; v_call: TRBV25-1; j_call: TRBJ1-6; clone_size: few; cdr3_aa: CASSGSTGNNSPLHF; cdr3_nt: TGTGCCAGCAGTGGATCCACAGGCAATAATTCACCCCTCCACTTT
d_call: NA; v_call: TRBV6-1; j_call: TRBJ2-1; clone_size: NA; cdr3_aa: CASQKGYSYNEQFF; cdr3_nt: TGTGCCAGCCAGAAGGGGTACTCCTACAATGAGCAGTTCTTC
d_call: TRBD1; v_call: TRBV7-3; j_call: TRBJ1-1; clone_size: once; cdr3_aa: CASSLRVTTGMNTEAFF; cdr3_nt: TGTGCCAGCAGCTTAAGGGTTACGACAGGGATGAACACTGAAGCTTTCTTT
d_call: TRBD2; v_call: TRBV6-5; j_call: TRBJ2-1; clone_size: NA; cdr3_aa: CASSPKLAGVPEQFF; cdr3_nt: TGTGCCAGCAGCCCGAAGCTAGCGGGGGTACCTGAGCAGTTCTTC
d_call: TRBD1; v_call: TRBV6-5; j_call: TRBJ2-3; clone_size: NA; cdr3_aa: CASTAPQGPDTQYF; cdr3_nt: TGTGCCAGCACGGCGCCACAGGGGCCAGATACGCAGTATTTT
d_call: NA; v_call: TRBV2; j_call: TRBJ2-7; clone_size: NA; cdr3_aa: CASSYAGGTYEQYF; cdr3_nt: TGTGCCAGCAGTTACGCAGGGGGGACCTACGAGCAGTACTTC
d_call: NA; v_call: TRBV15; j_call: TRBJ1-1; clone_size: NA; cdr3_aa: CATSGSGDTEAFF; cdr3_nt: TGTGCCACCAGCGGATCAGGGGACACTGAAGCTTTCTTT
d_call: TRBD1; v_call: TRBV5-1; j_call: TRBJ1-4; clone_size: NA; cdr3_aa: CASSSDRATNEKLFF; cdr3_nt: TGCGCCAGCAGCTCGGACAGGGCCACTAATGAAAAACTGTTTTTT
d_call: NA; v_call: TRBV6-5; j_call: TRBJ1-1; clone_size: NA; cdr3_aa: CASSYGRLSGEAFF; cdr3_nt: TGTGCCAGCAGTTACGGTCGGCTCTCCGGGGAAGCTTTCTTT
d_call: TRBD1; v_call: TRBV5-1; j_call: TRBJ2-7; clone_size: NA; cdr3_aa: CASSHQTGGEQYF; cdr3_nt: TGCGCCAGCAGCCATCAGACAGGGGGCGAGCAGTACTTC
d_call: NA; v_call: TRBV19; j_call: TRBJ1-1; clone_size: NA; cdr3_aa: CASNEGDTEAFF; cdr3_nt: TGTGCCAGTAATGAGGGAGACACTGAAGCTTTCTTT
d_call: NA; v_call: TRBV5-6; j_call: TRBJ2-1; clone_size: NA; cdr3_aa: CASSQTQNEQFF; cdr3_nt: TGTGCCAGCAGCCAGACACAAAATGAGCAGTTCTTC
d_call: TRBD1; v_call: TRBV2; j_call: TRBJ1-3; clone_size: NA; cdr3_aa: CASSQNGQGKAGNTIYF; cdr3_nt: TGTGCCAGCAGTCAAAACGGACAGGGGAAGGCTGGAAACACCATATATTTT
d_call: TRBD2; v_call: TRBV15; j_call: TRBJ2-2; clone_size: NA; cdr3_aa: CATSRDRGVTGELFF; cdr3_nt: TGTGCCACCAGCAGAGATCGGGGGGTGACCGGGGAGCTGTTTTTT
d_call: NA; v_call: TRBV11-2; j_call: TRBJ1-2; clone_size: NA; cdr3_aa: CASSLGGGSSYTF; cdr3_nt: TGTGCCAGCAGCTTAGGGGGGGGCAGTAGCTACACCTTC
d_call: NA; v_call: TRBV7-9; j_call: TRBJ2-5; clone_size: NA; cdr3_aa: CASSLDSQETQYF; cdr3_nt: TGTGCCAGCAGCTTAGACTCCCAAGAGACCCAGTACTTC
d_call: NA; v_call: TRBV27; j_call: TRBJ1-6; clone_size: NA; cdr3_aa: CASSKTWSYNSPLHF; cdr3_nt: TGTGCCAGCAGCAAAACATGGTCCTATAATTCACCCCTCCACTTT
d_call: TRBD2; v_call: TRBV6-5; j_call: TRBJ2-7; clone_size: NA; cdr3_aa: CASTPSGVGYEQYF; cdr3_nt: TGTGCCAGCACCCCGAGCGGGGTGGGCTACGAGCAGTACTTC
d_call: TRBD1; v_call: TRBV5-1; j_call: TRBJ2-7; clone_size: NA; cdr3_aa: CASSLDTGDEQYF; cdr3_nt: TGCGCCAGCAGCTTGGATACAGGGGACGAGCAGTACTTC
d_call: NA; v_call: TRBV6-4; j_call: TRBJ2-3; clone_size: NA; cdr3_aa: CASSDSSSTQYF; cdr3_nt: TGTGCCAGCAGTGACTCCAGTTCTACGCAGTATTTT
d_call: NA; v_call: TRBV18; j_call: TRBJ1-1; clone_size: NA; cdr3_aa: CTSSPRSGLDTEAFF; cdr3_nt: TGTACCAGCTCACCACGGTCGGGGTTAGACACTGAAGCTTTCTTT
d_call: NA; v_call: TRBV11-2; j_call: TRBJ1-5; clone_size: NA; cdr3_aa: CASSKGELINQPQHF; cdr3_nt: TGTGCCAGCAGCAAAGGGGAACTCATCAATCAGCCCCAGCATTTT
d_call: NA; v_call: TRBV7-9; j_call: TRBJ1-1; clone_size: NA; cdr3_aa: CSSSSYRENTEAFF; cdr3_nt: TGTTCCAGCAGCTCCTACAGGGAGAACACTGAAGCTTTCTTT
d_call: TRBD1; v_call: TRBV19; j_call: TRBJ2-7; clone_size: NA; cdr3_aa: CASTRTGSYEQYF; cdr3_nt: TGTGCCAGTACGAGGACAGGGTCCTACGAGCAGTACTTC
d_call: TRBD2; v_call: TRBV4-1; j_call: TRBJ2-5; clone_size: NA; cdr3_aa: CASSSLAGFEETQYF; cdr3_nt: TGCGCCAGCAGCTCACTAGCGGGGTTCGAGGAGACCCAGTACTTC
d_call: TRBD1; v_call: TRBV11-2; j_call: TRBJ1-2; clone_size: NA; cdr3_aa: CASTSTGLGYTF; cdr3_nt: TGTGCCAGCACCTCGACAGGGCTTGGCTACACCTTC
d_call: TRBD2; v_call: TRBV6-5; j_call: TRBJ2-1; clone_size: NA; cdr3_aa: CASTGGASNEQFF; cdr3_nt: TGTGCCAGCACCGGGGGGGCCTCCAATGAGCAGTTCTTC
d_call: NA; v_call: TRBV5-1; j_call: TRBJ2-3; clone_size: NA; cdr3_aa: CASSSGFTDTQYF; cdr3_nt: TGCGCCAGCAGCTCAGGATTCACAGATACGCAGTATTTT
d_call: TRBD1; v_call: TRBV16; j_call: TRBJ1-5; clone_size: NA; cdr3_aa: CASSREGQLNQPQHF; cdr3_nt: TGTGCCAGCAGCCGCGAGGGACAGCTAAATCAGCCCCAGCATTTT
d_call: TRBD2; v_call: TRBV2; j_call: TRBJ2-5; clone_size: NA; cdr3_aa: CASSDPSGGHPESQETQYF; cdr3_nt: TGTGCCAGCAGTGACCCTAGCGGGGGCCATCCGGAAAGTCAAGAGACCCAGTACTTC
d_call: NA; v_call: TRBV5-5; j_call: TRBJ2-7; clone_size: NA; cdr3_aa: CASKRTANYEQYF; cdr3_nt: TGTGCCAGCAAAAGGACAGCCAACTACGAGCAGTACTTC
d_call: NA; v_call: TRBV5-5; j_call: TRBJ1-4; clone_size: NA; cdr3_aa: CASNLGSKNEKLFF; cdr3_nt: TGTGCCAGCAACCTAGGCAGTAAGAATGAAAAACTGTTTTTT